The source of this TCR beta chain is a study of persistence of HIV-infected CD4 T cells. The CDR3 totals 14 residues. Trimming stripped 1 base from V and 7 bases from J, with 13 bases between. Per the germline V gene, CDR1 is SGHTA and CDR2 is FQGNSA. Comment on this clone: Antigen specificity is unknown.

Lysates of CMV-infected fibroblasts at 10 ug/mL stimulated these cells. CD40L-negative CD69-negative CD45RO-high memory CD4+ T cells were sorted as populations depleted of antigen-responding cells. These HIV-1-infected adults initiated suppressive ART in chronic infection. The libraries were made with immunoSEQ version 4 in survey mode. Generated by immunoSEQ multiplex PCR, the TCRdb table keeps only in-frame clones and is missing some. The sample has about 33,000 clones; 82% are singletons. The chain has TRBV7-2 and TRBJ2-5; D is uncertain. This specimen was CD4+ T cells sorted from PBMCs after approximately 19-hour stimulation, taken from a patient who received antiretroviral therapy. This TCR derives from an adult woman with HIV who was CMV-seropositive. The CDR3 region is CASSLGPEWSTQYF. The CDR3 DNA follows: TGTGCCAGCAGCTTAGGCCCAGAGTGGTCGACCCAGTACTTC.